The clone carrying this T cell receptor (beta chain) has just a few counts. These data belong to a study of preoperative IRX-2 immunotherapy in early breast cancer. Treatment described: preoperative locoregional IRX-2 cytokine immunotherapy. Patients received preoperative, locoregional IRX-2 cytokine immunotherapy in a phase Ib study. Assay used: immunoSEQ multiplex PCR; TCRdb lists only in-frame clones, some missing. The sample includes 43,000 or so clones, about 95% of them seen just once. The TCR comes from a human donor with breast cancer. Here the sequenced sample was tumor tissue, taken after IRX-2 immunotherapy.

The CDR3 sequence is CATSIPRDTQYF. The CDR3 coding sequence is TGTGCCACCAGCATCCCCCGGGATACGCAGTATTTT. The chain combines TRBV15 with TRBJ2-3, with D hard to call. V was clipped by 4 bases and J by 6 bases, with 8 bases between them. The CDR3 runs to 12 residues. The germline V gene has CDR1 LNHNV and CDR2 YYDKDF (reference sequence).